This TCR beta chain comes out of a study of regulatory and conventional T cells in RAG deficiency. Data came from immunoSEQ multiplex PCR; TCRdb stores just in-frame clones and leaves some out. The table records 34,000 or so clones, approximately 89% of them present only once. The V gene's germline CDR1 is MNHNS and CDR2 SASEGT. Losses at the gene ends were 1 base for V and 5 bases for J; bases not matched to a gene: 14. The CDR3 is 18 amino acids. Broader study findings: These Omenn syndrome Treg sorts may hold peripherally activated cells instead.

A remark on this clone: Its antigen is undetermined.

These data were likewise used in another study, on regulatory T cells. That study reports: Primers: 52 TRBV forward and 13 TRBJ reverse.

The chain links TRBV6-1 to TRBJ2-5; TRBD1 agrees at 9 bases. The sequenced sample was CD8+ T cells sorted from blood. The TCR originated in a human donor in good health. The CDR3 protein is CASSEGRVLGQGIETQYF. Written as DNA, the CDR3 is TGTGCCAGCAGTGAAGGACGGGTTTTGGGACAGGGTATCGAGACCCAGTACTTC.